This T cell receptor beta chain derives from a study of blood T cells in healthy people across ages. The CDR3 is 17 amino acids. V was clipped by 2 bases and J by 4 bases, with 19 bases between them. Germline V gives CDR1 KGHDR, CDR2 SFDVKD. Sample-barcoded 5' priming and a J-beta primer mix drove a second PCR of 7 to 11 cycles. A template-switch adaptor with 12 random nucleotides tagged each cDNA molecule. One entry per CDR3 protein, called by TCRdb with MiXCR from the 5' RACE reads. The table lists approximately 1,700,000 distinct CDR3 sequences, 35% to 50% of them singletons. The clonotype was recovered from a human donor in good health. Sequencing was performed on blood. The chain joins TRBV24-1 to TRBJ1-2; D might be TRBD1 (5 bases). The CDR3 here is CATSDSYDSGRGYGYTF. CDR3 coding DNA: TGTGCCACCAGTGATTCCTACGACTCTGGGAGGGGCTATGGCTACACCTTC.